In its sample, the clone carrying this T cell receptor (beta chain) was seen a few times. What it binds is unknown. This specimen comes from a study of T cell repertoires in cytomegalovirus infection. TCRdb redid the calling of the reads with MiXCR, one entry per CDR3 protein. The data hold under 350,000 distinct CDR3 sequences, with roughly a fifth observed a single time. The source material was cultured PBMCs, sampled from culture after CMV antigen stimulation. The receptor's source is a human donor in good health (CMV status not recorded). Some clones in this sample may be carry-over from other donors' samples.

This CDR3 is CSALGASFGYTF. The CDR3 DNA reads as TGCAGTGCCCTCGGCGCATCCTTTGGCTACACCTTC. This chain joins TRBV20-1 and TRBJ1-2; D call uncertain. Trimming removed 6 bases from V and 7 bases from J, with 15 bases in between. This CDR3 is built from 12 residues. Germline V CDR1 and CDR2: DFQATT, SNEGSKA (reference sequence).